The source of this T cell receptor beta chain is a study of T-cell reconstitution after alpha-beta-depleted transplantation in children. Unique molecular identifiers featured in how the TCRbeta library was prepared. TCRdb independently ran MiXCR on the PCR reads; one entry per CDR3 protein. The sample holds a few hundred thousand distinct CDR3 sequences, approximately 12% seen once. This CDR3 spans 14 amino acids. CDR1 SGHNT and CDR2 YENEEA come from the germline V gene. V was shortened by 5 bases and J by 4 bases, with 14 bases between the two germline ends. This sample comprised PBMCs, mostly from graft donor cells, obtained 360 days after TCRalphabeta/CD19-depleted stem cell transplant. The chain joins TRBV11-3 to TRBJ1-1, with D uncertain. The sequence came from a male patient aged 10 to 17 who had a stem cell transplant for acute myeloid leukemia, so the T cells may come from the graft donor. CDR3 nucleotides: TGTGCCAGCAGCAAAGGACCGCCGGGCACTGAAGCTTTCTTT. It translates to CASSKGPPGTEAFF.